This T cell receptor beta chain was identified during a study of T cell responses to AZD1222 COVID-19 vaccine. Repertoires were generated with immunoSEQ multiplex PCR, while TCRdb's copy carries only in-frame clones and drops some. This sample has 100,000 to 150,000 clones, with 88% found just once. Study-level results: Per reports, nearly half of all spike-specific TCRs target regions that are unmutated in variants. Baseline serology detected seropositivity in only 5 or 6 AZD1222 recipients. Vaccine-associated CD4 TCRs ranged over spike, dominating at 160-218 and 743-854.

Remarks on this clone: The antigen remains undetermined.

The length of the CDR3 is 15 residues. Germline V gene data show CDR1 as MDHEN and CDR2 as SYDVKM. Germline trimming cut 2 bases from V and 0 bases from J; bases unmatched to any gene: 3. The TCR was taken from an adult in good health. The V call is TRBV28, the J call TRBJ1-1; 7 bases line up with TRBD1. Sequencing used peripheral blood, obtained on day 0 of AZD1222 vaccination. The CDR3 reads CASSLRGTVNTEAFF. CDR3 in DNA: TGTGCCAGCAGTTTAAGGGGGACAGTGAACACTGAAGCTTTCTTT.